These 6 T cell receptor beta chains came from one sample sequenced in a study of shared clonotypes between healthy human individuals. The naive CD8 population came from CD45RO-negative cells selected for CCR7, without terminally differentiated effector memory CD45RA+ cells. TCRdb's table, derived via immunoSEQ multiplex PCR, lists solely in-frame clones and lacks some. This sample yields 800,000 to 950,000 clones, of which 90% to 98% are seen a single time; less than 0.25% belongs to the top ten. Sequenced: naive CD8+ T cells sorted from blood. The receptors were sampled from a man aged 25-40 years in good health.

The genes are TRBV9 and TRBJ2-7; TRBD2 matches at 12 bases. Unmatched junction bases numbered 10, after V lost 4 bases and J lost 5 bases. This CDR3 has 16 residues. Germline CDR1 SGDLS, CDR2 YYNGEE. This chain's CDR3 is CASSPRTSGILDEQYF. Here the CDR3 DNA reads TGTGCCAGCAGCCCGCGGACTAGCGGGATTTTAGACGAGCAGTACTTC.

The chain has TRBV5-1 and TRBJ2-7; D is perhaps TRBD1 (5 bases). Trimming shortened V by 4 bases and J by 0 bases, and 14 bases separated the two germline ends. The CDR3 has 15 residues. CDR1 and CDR2 (germline): SGHRS, YFSETQ. In DNA, the CDR3 is TGCGCCAGCAGCCCACAGGATACCAACTCCTACGAGCAGTACTTC. Its protein is CASSPQDTNSYEQYF.

The chain carries TRBV6-6 and TRBJ2-1; 9 bases agree with TRBD2. The CDR3 is 15 amino acids. V shed 2 bases and J 8 bases; nucleotides not matched to a gene: 7. Germline CDR1 and CDR2: MNHNY and SVGAGI (reference sequence). The CDR3 bases are TGTGCCAGCAGTTACCGCGGGAGGGCCGTTGATGAGCAGTTCTTC. Protein product: CASSYRGRAVDEQFF.

In the case of this clone: An end of the junction does not agree with germline; a read error may underlie this. The CDR3 region has the DNA TGCGCCAGCGGCCAGGACAGGGACCACTACGAGCAGTACTTC. This translates into CASGQDRDHYEQYF. The V gene is TRBV4-3, the J gene TRBJ2-7; TRBD1 matches 8 bases. The CDR3 consists of 14 residues. The germline gives CDR1 LGHNA, CDR2 YSLEER.

The chain combines TRBV27 with TRBJ1-4; D is unresolved. With 4 bases removed from V and 6 bases from J, the gap between germline ends came to 15 bases. This CDR3 comprises 15 residues. Germline CDR1 and CDR2: MNHEY and SMNVEV (reference sequence). The CDR3 protein is CASSWLSGRDEKLFF. CDR3 bases: TGTGCCAGCAGTTGGCTTAGTGGACGGGATGAAAAACTGTTTTTT.

This chain links TRBV6-6 with TRBJ2-7, with TRBD2 matching 8 bases. J was trimmed by 2 bases and V by 6 bases; bases with no gene match: 9. The CDR3 totals 15 residues. Germline V gives CDR1 MNHNY, CDR2 SVGAGI (reference sequence). CDR3 DNA: TGTGCCAGCAGCCCGAGCGGGGGCTCTACCTACGAGCAGTACTTC. This codes for CASSPSGGSTYEQYF.